A selection of T cell receptor beta chains follows, all from one sample in a study of blood T cell repertoires in COVID-19. Profiled with immunoSEQ multiplex PCR; TCRdb holds only in-frame clones, not every one. Of about 250,000 clones listed, about nine tenths were seen once; the top ten hold approximately 1.6%. The sample was PBMCs or T cells enriched from blood (not recorded which). These receptors came from a man in his forties or fifties who had recovered from COVID-19. Both conserved end residues are part of each CDR3. Each record gives: V gene, CDR3 length, CDR3 protein.

TRBV6-5 | 13 | CASTLRRGGEQFF
TRBV19 | 16 | CASSPPGDRFNTEAFF
TRBV19 | 13 | CASSSTRIDEQYF
TRBV28 | 15 | CASSLWTSGRYEQYF
TRBV6-2/TRBV6-3 | 17 | CASSYPLRRHQDYGYTF
TRBV18 | 14 | CASSPGTEKYGYTF
TRBV19 | 15 | CASSPTTGRNQPQHF
TRBV5-1 | 18 | CASSWDTVERSSTDTQYF
TRBV6-9 | 13 | CASRICLRETQYF
TRBV10-3 | 13 | CAIGDGGSYEQYF